This T cell receptor beta chain originates from a study of shared clonotypes between healthy human individuals. General study findings and limits: Across several donors, naive CD4 shared 5% to 5.5%, naive CD8 more than 3%, memory CD4 roughly 2.4%, memory CD8 around 0.36%.

Germline values: CDR1 LNHNV, CDR2 YYDKDF (reference sequence). V was shortened by 1 base and J by 0 bases, with 10 bases between the two germline ends. There are 15 residues in the CDR3. Clones were sequenced by immunoSEQ multiplex PCR, and TCRdb holds only the in-frame ones, with some missing. The table lists some 2,100,000 clones, around 95% of them singletons. With respect to this clone: No antigen is known for it.

The sample comprised naive CD4+ T cells sorted from blood. Subset denoted: CD45RA+ positively selected. The V and J genes are TRBV15 and TRBJ2-7; D is ambiguous. The TCR sequence derives from a young man in good health. The CDR3 bases are TGTGCCACCAGCAGAGGTGGACCGAGCTCCTACGAGCAGTACTTC. This sequence encodes CATSRGGPSSYEQYF.